This TCR beta chain was sequenced during a study of T-cell memory formation after mild COVID-19. One entry per CDR3 protein, called by TCRdb with MiXCR from the 5' RACE reads. The sample records over 25,000 distinct CDR3 sequences, roughly 20% being singletons. The germline V gene has CDR1 SGHNT and CDR2 YYREEE (reference sequence). Trimming stripped 1 base from V and 3 bases from J, with 13 bases between. The CDR3 runs to 15 residues. This receptor was identified in an adult who had mild COVID-19 (a few samples of this study predate the infection). Cell type and time point are not known. The sequencing sample was made of PBMCs or a T cell subset sorted from them (not recorded which). The chain combines TRBV5-4 with TRBJ1-1; maybe TRBD1 (6 bases). CDR3 sequence (DNA): TGTGCCAGCAGCTTGTTCAGGGGCAGGGACACTGAAGCTTTCTTT. This translates into CASSLFRGRDTEAFF. Full variable domain (remainder filled in from reference TRBV5-4 and TRBJ1-1): ETGVTQSPTHLIKTRGQQVTLRCSSQSGHNTVSWYQQALGQGPQFIFQYYREEENGRGNFPPRFSGLQFPNYSSELNVNALELDDSALYLCASSLFRGRDTEAFFGQGTRLTVV.